This entry is about one T cell receptor beta chain. A read error may account for a junction end that differs from germline. The data derive from a study of tumor-infiltrating lymphocytes in primary liver carcinoma. Co-extracting RNA and DNA was done with roughly 17-31 mg of unsorted bulk tissue as input. Primary liver carcinoma in the patients was surgically resected. Synthesis of TCR beta cDNA was carried out from about 540 ng total RNA with a constant-region primer. Three rounds of nested multiplex PCR with slightly modified ARM-PCR produced TCR beta libraries. MiXCR was run by TCRdb on the multiplex PCR reads, yielding one entry per CDR3 protein. The sample lists about 54,000 distinct CDR3 sequences; about 70% were seen once. The sequenced sample consisted of liver tumor tissue from sampling region 2. Documented subset: tumor region T2, inferior pole. The clonotype comes from a man aged 35-49 years with primary liver carcinoma and hepatitis B virus infection.

The CDR3 loop reads CATSGVRVETHYF. Here the CDR3 DNA reads TGTGCCACCAGTGGGGTCAGGGTAGAGACCCACTACTTC. This chain links TRBV10-3 with TRBJ2-5; possible D gene TRBD1, 5 bases. This CDR3 comprises 13 residues. Germline V gives CDR1 ENHRY, CDR2 SYGVKD.